The 13 T cell receptor beta chains below were found in one sample sequenced in a study of cytomegalovirus exposure and HLA in healthy donors. Primers included in the PCR were 60 Vbeta and 13 Jbeta primers. Assay used: immunoSEQ multiplex PCR; TCRdb lists only in-frame clones, some missing. Of about 220,000 clones listed, roughly 82% were seen once; the top ten hold 5.4%. The sequenced material came from PBMCs. Source of these receptors: a woman aged 40-49 years in good health and CMV-seropositive.

V gene TRBV5-4 combines with J gene TRBJ1-4; 7 nucleotides match TRBD1. With V trimmed by 2 bases and J by 4 bases, 2 bases remained unmatched. CDR1 is SGHNT and CDR2 is YYREEE in the germline V gene (reference sequence). CDR3 length equals 14 residues. DNA of the CDR3: TGTGCCAGCAGCTTAGGACAGGTTAATGAAAAACTGTTTTTT. Amino acid sequence: CASSLGQVNEKLFF.

Comments on this clone: At one of its ends the junction is not consistent with the germline gene, which may arise from a read error. The sample has other DNA sequences that encode this CDR3 too. The chain has TRBV5-4 and TRBJ2-5, with TRBD2 identical over 11 bases. The CDR3 runs to 16 residues. CDR1 and CDR2 from the germline V gene are SGHNT and YYREEE (reference sequence). The CDR3 coding sequence is TGCGCCAGCAGCCAGCTGGCTAGCGGGGGGATAGAGACCCAGTACTTC. Its translation: CASSQLASGGIETQYF.

This clone was seen only once. The genes are TRBV10-3 and TRBJ1-4; D perhaps matches TRBD1 (5 bases). This CDR3 contains 14 residues. V was trimmed by 2 bases and J by 3 bases, leaving 7 bases between them. Germline lookup yields CDR1 ENHRY and CDR2 SYGVKD. CDR3 nucleotide sequence: TGTGCCATCAGTGAGGGGGGGGCTAATGAAAAACTGTTTTTT. Translated: CAISEGGANEKLFF.

This clone was detected a few times. V is TRBV5-4 and J is TRBJ2-1, with 8 bases that match TRBD2. After removal of 0 bases from V and 10 bases from J, the junction contained 9 bases not matched to a gene. The CDR3 loop spans 15 amino acids. Germline values: CDR1 SGHNT, CDR2 YYREEE (reference sequence). In nucleotides, the CDR3 is TGTGCCAGCAGCTTGGCCACGGGAGGGTTTGGGGAGCAGTTCTTC. Translation gives CASSLATGGFGEQFF.

The chain recombines TRBV6-5 with TRBJ2-7, with D maybe TRBD2 (6 bases). CDR1 and CDR2 from the germline V gene are MNHEY and SVGAGI. V dropped 6 bases and J dropped 0 bases, with 15 bases sitting between them. There are 15 residues in the CDR3. CDR3 in DNA: TGTGCCAGCAGCCCCGGGACTGGAAGCTCCTACGAGCAGTACTTC. This codes for CASSPGTGSSYEQYF.

The V and J genes are TRBV28 and TRBJ2-7; 13 nucleotides agree with TRBD2. Trimming took 5 bases from V and 1 from J; bases not matched to a gene: 14. This CDR3 is 19 amino acids long. Germline V gene data show CDR1 as MDHEN and CDR2 as SYDVKM. CDR3 loop: CASSPSPTSGRPGSYEQYF. The CDR3 bases are TGTGCCAGCAGTCCGTCCCCGACTAGCGGGAGGCCGGGGTCCTACGAGCAGTACTTC.

This clone showed up just once. V usage is TRBV18 and J usage is TRBJ2-2; tentatively, D is TRBD2 (6 bases). The CDR3 is made up of 16 amino acids. Germline CDR1 KGHSH, CDR2 LQKENI. V lost 1 base and J lost 6, with 15 bases in between. In DNA, the CDR3 is TGTGCCAGCTCACCACTCTTAGGCGGGACGGCCGGGGAGCTGTTTTTT. It yields the protein CASSPLLGGTAGELFF.

The chain carries TRBV4-3 and TRBJ1-4, with D perhaps TRBD1 (5 bases). V shed 8 bases and J shed 4 bases, with 8 bases lying between them. The CDR3 is made up of 12 amino acids. Germline V gene lookup returns CDR1 LGHNA and CDR2 YSLEER. The CDR3 sequence is CASGGVNEKLFF. CDR3 bases: TGCGCCAGCGGGGGGGTTAATGAAAAACTGTTTTTT.

This chain uses TRBV5-1 with TRBJ2-2, with a tentative D call TRBD1 (5 bases). Germline CDR1 SGHRS, CDR2 YFSETQ. V was pared by 0 bases and J by 3 bases, with 9 bases between. This CDR3 comprises 15 residues. The CDR3 DNA is TGCGCCAGCAGCTTGGCCAGGGTTGACACCGGGGAGCTGTTTTTT. Translated, it gives CASSLARVDTGELFF.

This clone was seen only a few times. The CDR3: CASSEGQGYNEQFF. The CDR3 nucleotides are TGTGCCAGCAGCGAGGGACAGGGTTACAATGAGCAGTTCTTC. This chain joins TRBV5-5 and TRBJ2-1; TRBD1 aligns across 9 bases. The CDR3 has 14 amino acids. CDR1 and CDR2 (germline): SGHKS, YYEKEE (reference sequence). Trimming took 4 bases from V and 4 from J; bases not matched to a gene: 3.

This chain joins TRBV11-2 and TRBJ1-1, with 7 bases matching TRBD1. Looked up from germline, CDR1 is SGHAT and CDR2 is FQNNGV. This CDR3 has 14 residues. Trimming at V came to 5 bases and at J to 3 bases, leaving 6 bases not matched to a gene. This CDR3 reads CASSLQQGDTEAFF. For the CDR3, the DNA is TGTGCCAGCAGCCTCCAGCAGGGGGACACTGAAGCTTTCTTT.

The gene calls are TRBV18 and TRBJ1-2, with TRBD1 matching over 11 bases. The CDR3 extends over 18 amino acids. The trim removed 2 bases at V and 5 bases at J, leaving 13 bases unmatched. Germline loops: CDR1 KGHSH, CDR2 LQKENI. The CDR3 DNA reads as TGTGCCAGCTCACCAACCGCCCCGGACAGGGGGCTCGGGTATGGCTACACCTTC. Its translation: CASSPTAPDRGLGYGYTF.

The count of this clone is one. The V gene is TRBV9, the J gene TRBJ2-7, with D perhaps TRBD1 (5 bases). The germline gives CDR1 SGDLS, CDR2 YYNGEE. This CDR3 is 16 amino acids long. V dropped 0 bases and J dropped 2 bases, with 15 bases sitting between them. The CDR3 DNA reads TGTGCCAGCAGCGTAGATGCAGGGTTAAGAACCTACGAGCAGTACTTC. Translation: CASSVDAGLRTYEQYF. Variable domain in full (rest from reference TRBV9 and TRBJ2-7): DSGVTQTPKHLITATGQRVTLRCSPRSGDLSVYWYQQSLDQGLQFLIQYYNGEERAKGNILERFSAQQFPDLHSELNLSSLELGDSALYFCASSVDAGLRTYEQYFGPGTRLTVT.